The text below deals with one TCR beta chain. Its antigen is undetermined. The study ran its PCR with 60 Vbeta and 13 Jbeta primers. Assay: immunoSEQ multiplex PCR; the TCRdb copy retains only in-frame clones and omits some. The profile shows some 190,000 clones, roughly 80% of them singletons. V lost 4 bases and J 3 bases, leaving 11 bases between the germline ends. Germline V gene lookup returns CDR1 SGHDT and CDR2 YYEEEE. The length of the CDR3 is 13 residues. The data were obtained in a study of cytomegalovirus exposure and HLA in healthy donors. As for the study in general: Approximately 180 million T cells yielded around 100 million unique TCR beta sequences, as an earlier analysis found. Of approximately 400 genotyped donors, more than 75% clustered with self-reported Caucasian donors.

Study-level points and caveats: Confirmation in vitro established that a few CMV-associated chains were specific for CMV antigens.

Despite likely unrecorded immune exposures, the donors were nominally healthy at the time of sampling. The sequencing sample was made of PBMCs. The sequence was obtained from a woman aged 18-29 years in good health and CMV-seronegative. The chain is built from TRBV5-6 and TRBJ2-7; a possible D gene is TRBD1 (5 bases). CDR3 in amino acids: CASSEQTDYEQYF. The DNA of the CDR3 is TGTGCCAGCAGCGAACAGACAGACTACGAGCAGTACTTC.